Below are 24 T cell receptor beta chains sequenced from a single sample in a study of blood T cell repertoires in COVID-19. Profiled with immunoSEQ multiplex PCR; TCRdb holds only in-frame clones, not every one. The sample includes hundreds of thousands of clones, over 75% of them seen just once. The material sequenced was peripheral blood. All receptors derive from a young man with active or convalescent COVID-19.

CDR3 in DNA: TGTGCCAGCAGCCAGGGGAAAACCGGGAATCAGCCCCAGCATTTT. It translates to CASSQGKTGNQPQHF. The V and J genes are TRBV7-9 and TRBJ1-5; D is possibly TRBD1 (6 bases). The germline V gene encodes CDR1 SEHNR and CDR2 FQNEAQ (reference sequence). This CDR3 contains 15 residues. V was pared by 5 bases and J by 4 bases, with 15 bases between.

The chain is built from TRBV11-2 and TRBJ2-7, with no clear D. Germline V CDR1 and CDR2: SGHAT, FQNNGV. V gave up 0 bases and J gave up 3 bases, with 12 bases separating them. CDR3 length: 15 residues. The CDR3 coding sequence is TGTGCCAGCAGCTTAGATCACGTCTCTAACTACGAGCAGTACTTC. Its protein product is CASSLDHVSNYEQYF.

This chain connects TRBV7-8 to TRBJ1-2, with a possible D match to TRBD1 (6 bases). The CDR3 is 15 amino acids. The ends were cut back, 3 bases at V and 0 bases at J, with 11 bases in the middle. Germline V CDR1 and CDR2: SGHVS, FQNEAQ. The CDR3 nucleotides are TGTGCCAGCAGCTTCAACAGGGAAACTAACTATGGCTACACCTTC. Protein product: CASSFNRETNYGYTF.

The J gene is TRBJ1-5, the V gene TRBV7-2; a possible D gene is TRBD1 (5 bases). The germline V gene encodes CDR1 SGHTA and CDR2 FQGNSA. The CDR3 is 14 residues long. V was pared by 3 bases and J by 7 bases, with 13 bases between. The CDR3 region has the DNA TGTGCCAGCAGCTTTGGCGGGGGTGGACAGCCCCAGCATTTT. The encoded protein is CASSFGGGGQPQHF.

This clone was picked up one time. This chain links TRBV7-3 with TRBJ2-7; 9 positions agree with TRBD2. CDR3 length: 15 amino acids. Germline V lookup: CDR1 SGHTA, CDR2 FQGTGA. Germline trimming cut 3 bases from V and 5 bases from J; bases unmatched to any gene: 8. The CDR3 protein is CASSFWTSASHEQYF. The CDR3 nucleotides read TGTGCCAGCAGCTTCTGGACTAGCGCCTCACACGAGCAGTACTTC.

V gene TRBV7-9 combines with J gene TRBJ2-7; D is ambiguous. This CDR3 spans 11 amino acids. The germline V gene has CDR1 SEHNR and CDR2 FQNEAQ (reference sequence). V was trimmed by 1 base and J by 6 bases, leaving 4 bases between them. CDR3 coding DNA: TGTGCCAGCAGCTTAGTCGGCGAGCAGTACTTC. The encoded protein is CASSLVGEQYF.

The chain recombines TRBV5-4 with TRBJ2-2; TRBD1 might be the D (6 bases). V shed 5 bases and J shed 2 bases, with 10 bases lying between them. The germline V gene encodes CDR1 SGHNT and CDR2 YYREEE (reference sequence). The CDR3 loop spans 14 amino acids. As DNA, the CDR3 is TGTGCCAGCAGAGGGGGTCCCAACACCGGGGAGCTGTTTTTT. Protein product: CASRGGPNTGELFF. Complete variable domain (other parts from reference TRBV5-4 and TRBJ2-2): ETGVTQSPTHLIKTRGQQVTLRCSSQSGHNTVSWYQQALGQGPQFIFQYYREEENGRGNFPPRFSGLQFPNYSSELNVNALELDDSALYLCASRGGPNTGELFFGEGSRLTVL.

The CDR3 DNA reads TGTGCCAGCAGTGAAGACAGCTACTACGAGCAGTACTTC. Residues: CASSEDSYYEQYF. This chain uses TRBV2 with TRBJ2-7; no definite D call. From germline, CDR1 is SNHLY and CDR2 FYNNEI. The V end lost 1 base, the J end lost 3 bases, and 7 bases lay between the germline ends. The CDR3 contains 13 residues.

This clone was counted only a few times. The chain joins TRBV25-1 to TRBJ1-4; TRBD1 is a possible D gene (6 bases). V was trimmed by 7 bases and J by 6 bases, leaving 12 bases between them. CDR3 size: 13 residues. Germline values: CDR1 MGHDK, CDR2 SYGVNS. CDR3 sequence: CASMRRGDEKLFF. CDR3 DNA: TGTGCCAGCATGCGCAGGGGAGATGAAAAACTGTTTTTT. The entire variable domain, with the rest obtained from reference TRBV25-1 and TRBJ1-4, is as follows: EADIYQTPRYLVIGTGKKITLECSQTMGHDKMYWYQQDPGMELHLIHYSYGVNSTEKGDLSSESTVSRIRTEHFPLTLESARPSHTSQYLCASMRRGDEKLFFGSGTQLSVL.

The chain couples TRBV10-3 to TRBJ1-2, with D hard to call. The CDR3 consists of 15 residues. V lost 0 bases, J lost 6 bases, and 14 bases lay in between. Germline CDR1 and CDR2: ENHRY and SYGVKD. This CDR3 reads CAISESVQALNGYTF. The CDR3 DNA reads TGTGCCATCAGTGAGTCGGTGCAGGCGTTGAATGGCTACACCTTC.

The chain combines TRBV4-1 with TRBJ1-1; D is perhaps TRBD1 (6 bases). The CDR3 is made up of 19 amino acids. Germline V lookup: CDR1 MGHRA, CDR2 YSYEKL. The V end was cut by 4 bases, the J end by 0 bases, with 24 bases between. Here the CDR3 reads CASSRMGGGRLPLNTEAFF. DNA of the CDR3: TGCGCCAGCAGCCGGATGGGGGGGGGCCGACTCCCCTTGAACACTGAAGCTTTCTTT.

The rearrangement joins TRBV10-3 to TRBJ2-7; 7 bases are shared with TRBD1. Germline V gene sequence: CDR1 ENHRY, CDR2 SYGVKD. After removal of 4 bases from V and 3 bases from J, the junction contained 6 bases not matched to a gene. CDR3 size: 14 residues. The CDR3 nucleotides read TGTGCCATCAGTGGTGGACAGGTTAGCTACGAGCAGTACTTC. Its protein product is CAISGGQVSYEQYF.

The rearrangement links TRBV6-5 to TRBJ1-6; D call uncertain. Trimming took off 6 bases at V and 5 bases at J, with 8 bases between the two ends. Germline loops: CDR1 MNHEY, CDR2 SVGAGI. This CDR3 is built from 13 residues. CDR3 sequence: CASRRGNNSPLHF. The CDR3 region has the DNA TGTGCCAGCAGGCGGGGAAATAATTCACCCCTCCACTTT.

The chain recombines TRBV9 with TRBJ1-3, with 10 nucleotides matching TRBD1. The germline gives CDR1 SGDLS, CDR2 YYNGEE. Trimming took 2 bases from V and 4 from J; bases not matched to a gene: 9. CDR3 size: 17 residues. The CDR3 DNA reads TGTGCCAGCAGCGTCGGCGGGGGGACAGGGGTAGGAAACACCATATATTTT. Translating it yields CASSVGGGTGVGNTIYF.

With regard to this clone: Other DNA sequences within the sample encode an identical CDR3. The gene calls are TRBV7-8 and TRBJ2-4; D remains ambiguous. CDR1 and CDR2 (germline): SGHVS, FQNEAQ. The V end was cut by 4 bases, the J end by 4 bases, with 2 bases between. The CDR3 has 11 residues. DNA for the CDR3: TGTGCCAGCAGCTCTAAAAACATTCAGTACTTC. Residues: CASSSKNIQYF.

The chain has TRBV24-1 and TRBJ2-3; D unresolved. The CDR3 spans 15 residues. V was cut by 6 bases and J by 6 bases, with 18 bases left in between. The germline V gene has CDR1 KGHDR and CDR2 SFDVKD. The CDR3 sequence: CATSRGLAPGDTQYF. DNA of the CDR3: TGTGCCACCAGTAGAGGATTGGCGCCCGGTGATACGCAGTATTTT.

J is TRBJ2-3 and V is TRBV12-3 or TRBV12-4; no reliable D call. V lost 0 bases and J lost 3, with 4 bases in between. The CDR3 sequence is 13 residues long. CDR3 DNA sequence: TGTGCCAGCAGTTTAGCCCTAACAGATACGCAGTATTTT. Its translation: CASSLALTDTQYF.

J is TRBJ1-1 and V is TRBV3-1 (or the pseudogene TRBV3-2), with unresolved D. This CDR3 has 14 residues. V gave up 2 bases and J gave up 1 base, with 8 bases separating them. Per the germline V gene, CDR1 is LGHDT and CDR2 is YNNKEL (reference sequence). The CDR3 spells CASSQRTRNTEAFF. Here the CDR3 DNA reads TGTGCCAGCAGCCAAAGAACGAGGAACACTGAAGCTTTCTTT.

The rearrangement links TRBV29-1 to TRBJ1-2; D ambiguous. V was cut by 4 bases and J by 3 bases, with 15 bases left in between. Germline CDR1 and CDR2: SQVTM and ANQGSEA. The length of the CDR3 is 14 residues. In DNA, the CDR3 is TGCAGCGTTGTTGGAGGAGGGCAAGACTATGGCTACACCTTC. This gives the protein CSVVGGGQDYGYTF. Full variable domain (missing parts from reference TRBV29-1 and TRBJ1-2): SAVISQKPSRDICQRGTSLTIQCQVDSQVTMMFWYRQQPGQSLTLIATANQGSEATYESGFVIDKFPISRPNLTFSTLTVSNMSPEDSSIYLCSVVGGGQDYGYTFGSGTRLTVV.

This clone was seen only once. CDR3 sequence (DNA): TGTGCCAGCAGCCCCTCGGGGCTAGCGGGGGGGCCGGAGACCCAGTACTTC. Encoded protein: CASSPSGLAGGPETQYF. This chain uses TRBV2 with TRBJ2-5, with 12 bases lining up with TRBD2. CDR3 size: 17 residues. Germline loops: CDR1 SNHLY, CDR2 FYNNEI. Trimming at V came to 6 bases and at J to 5 bases, leaving 13 bases not matched to a gene.

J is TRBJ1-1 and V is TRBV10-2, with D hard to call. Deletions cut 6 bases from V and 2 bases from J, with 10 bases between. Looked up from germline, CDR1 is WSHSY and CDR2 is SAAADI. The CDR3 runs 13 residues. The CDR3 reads CASRPLSNTEAFF. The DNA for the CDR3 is TGCGCCAGCAGACCGTTGAGCAACACTGAAGCTTTCTTT.

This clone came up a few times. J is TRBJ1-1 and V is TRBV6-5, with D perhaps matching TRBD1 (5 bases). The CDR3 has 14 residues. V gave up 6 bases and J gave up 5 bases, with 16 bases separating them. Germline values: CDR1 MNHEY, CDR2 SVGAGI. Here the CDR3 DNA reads TGTGCCAGCAGCCTGATGGGGCCGGGTACTGAAGCTTTCTTT. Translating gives CASSLMGPGTEAFF.

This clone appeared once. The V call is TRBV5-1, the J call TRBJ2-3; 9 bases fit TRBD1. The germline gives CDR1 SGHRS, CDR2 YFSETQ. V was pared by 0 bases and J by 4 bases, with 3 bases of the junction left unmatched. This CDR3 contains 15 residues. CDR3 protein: CASSLVGQGSDTQYF. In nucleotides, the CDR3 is TGCGCCAGCAGCTTGGTAGGACAGGGGTCAGATACGCAGTATTTT.

The CDR3 spells CASRLRRTGERGIQHF. CDR3 nucleotides: TGTGCCAGTAGGCTTCGAAGAACAGGGGAGCGAGGAATCCAGCATTTT. The V call is TRBV19, the J call TRBJ1-5; 7 bases match TRBD1. The germline CDR1 and CDR2 sequences are LNHDA and SQIVND (reference sequence). With V trimmed by 6 bases and J by 12 bases, 20 bases remained unmatched. This CDR3 is 16 amino acids long.